Given below is one T cell receptor beta chain in context. The source of the sample is a study of blood T cell repertoires in COVID-19. Study details: Samples came from the United States, Italy and Spain, spanning acute and convalescent COVID-19. T cells, B-cell-depleted T cells, or PBMCs supplied cDNA or gDNA.

The CDR3 has 15 residues. Germline-derived CDR1 and CDR2 are MNHEY and SVGEGT. V lost 5 bases to trimming and J lost 0 bases, with 10 bases between them. In the original processing: From reference gene primer amplification, estimates of nucleated cell counts were derived. TCRdb's table, derived via immunoSEQ multiplex PCR, lists solely in-frame clones and lacks some. V and J calls and clone size are given by that table; D and trimming were obtained from the DNA. This table holds roughly 300,000 clones, 83% found once. V is TRBV6-2 or TRBV6-3 and J is TRBJ1-4; perhaps TRBD1 as D (5 bases). This clonotype originated in a woman between 45 and 60 years old who had recovered from COVID-19. The sample was peripheral blood. The CDR3 DNA reads as TGTGCCAGCAGTGACCAGGGTTCAACTAATGAAAAACTGTTTTTT. Translation gives CASSDQGSTNEKLFF.